These 17 T cell receptor beta chains were all obtained from the same sample, sequenced in a study of T cells in Graves' hyperthyroidism and ophthalmopathy. TCR beta CDR3 regions were amplified from RNA. First-round RT-PCR of the TCR CDR3 relied on the HTBI primer set. TCRdb passed the multiplex PCR reads through MiXCR, listing each CDR3 protein once. The table records 300,000 to 450,000 distinct CDR3 sequences, about 15% of them present only once. Sequenced: blood. These receptors all stem from a woman in her fifties or sixties with Graves' hyperthyroidism.

This chain connects TRBV24-1 to TRBJ1-1; no clear D. Germline V gene data show CDR1 as KGHDR and CDR2 as SFDVKD. This CDR3 has 12 residues. V shed 4 bases and J shed 5 bases, with 7 bases lying between them. The CDR3 reads CATSDPGTEAFF. The CDR3 coding sequence is TGTGCCACCAGTGACCCCGGGACTGAAGCTTTCTTT.

This chain links TRBV24-1 with TRBJ2-1; D may be TRBD2 (6 bases). Germline-derived CDR1 and CDR2 are KGHDR and SFDVKD. This CDR3 comprises 14 residues. V lost 0 bases and J 7 bases, leaving 9 bases between the germline ends. The CDR3 nucleotides are TGTGCCACCAGTGATTTGCCGGGAGCGAATGAGCAGTTCTTC. This sequence encodes CATSDLPGANEQFF.

This clonotype appeared a few times. The DNA for the CDR3 is TGTGCCAGCAGCTTAGGCGGGGGTACTAATGAAAAACTGTTTTTT. Amino acids: CASSLGGGTNEKLFF. The V gene is TRBV7-8, the J gene TRBJ1-4, with a possible D match to TRBD1 (5 bases). This CDR3 spans 15 amino acids. CDR1 and CDR2 (germline): SGHVS, FQNEAQ. V lost 1 base to trimming and J lost 2 bases, with 8 bases between them. The full variable domain, with the rest looked up from reference TRBV7-8 and TRBJ1-4, is GAGVSQSPRYKVAKRGQDVALRCDPISGHVSLFWYQQALGQGPEFLTYFQNEAQLDKSGLPSDRFFAERPEGSVSTLKIQRTQQEDSAVYLCASSLGGGTNEKLFFGSGTQLSVL.

The chain combines TRBV19 with TRBJ2-1, with 14 bases fitting TRBD2. Germline loops: CDR1 LNHDA, CDR2 SQIVND (reference sequence). This CDR3 region has 15 residues. V shed 5 bases and J 7 bases; nucleotides not matched to a gene: 4. The CDR3 DNA is TGTGCCAGTAGTGTCGGGACTAGCGGGAGTAATGAGCAGTTCTTC. Residues: CASSVGTSGSNEQFF.

At least ten counts were recorded for this clonotype. The CDR3 protein is CASSTSARGTEAFF. The CDR3 coding sequence is TGTGCCAGCAGCACATCGGCCCGCGGCACTGAAGCTTTCTTT. The chain recombines TRBV9 with TRBJ1-1; D is unresolved. Germline-derived CDR1 and CDR2 are SGDLS and YYNGEE. The length of the CDR3 is 14 residues. V was trimmed by 4 bases and J by 4 bases, leaving 14 bases between them.

This clonotype was detected ten times or more. The chain employs TRBV12-3 or TRBV12-4 and TRBJ1-3; tentative D call: TRBD1 (6 bases). Trimming removed 6 bases from V and 3 bases from J, with 15 bases in between. The CDR3 has 15 amino acids. This chain's CDR3 is CASRPRRGFGNTIYF. For the CDR3, the DNA is TGTGCCAGCAGACCCCGCAGGGGTTTTGGAAACACCATATATTTT.

A single count supports this clonotype. The chain has TRBV11-2 and TRBJ2-5; 10 bases are a match to TRBD2. V trimming: 2 bases; J trimming: 7 bases; junction bases outside the gene matches: 7. This CDR3 is 15 amino acids long. Germline CDR1 reads SGHAT; CDR2 reads FQNNGV. The CDR3 DNA follows: TGTGCCAGCAGCTTACCCCTAGCGGGAGCAGGGACCCAGTACTTC. This codes for CASSLPLAGAGTQYF.

This sequence joins TRBV20-1 and TRBJ2-1, with 14 bases identical to TRBD2. This CDR3 spans 15 amino acids. Germline CDR1 reads DFQATT; CDR2 reads SNEGSKA (reference sequence). The V and J ends lost 0 bases and 10 bases, in that order; junction bases with no gene match: 5. CDR3 nucleotide sequence: TGCAGTGCTAGAGATGCGGGACTAGCGGGAGTAGAGCAGTTCTTC. It encodes CSARDAGLAGVEQFF.

This clonotype was picked up many times. The rearrangement joins TRBV3-1 to TRBJ2-3; possible D gene TRBD2, 5 bases. This CDR3 region has 17 residues. Trimming shortened V by 4 bases and J by 1 base, and 18 bases separated the two germline ends. Germline CDR1 reads LGHDT; CDR2 reads YNNKEL (reference sequence). The DNA of the CDR3 is TGTGCCAGCAGCCGCCGAGGGCCCCAAATCGGCACAGATACGCAGTATTTT. It yields the protein CASSRRGPQIGTDTQYF.

The rearrangement uses TRBV5-6 and TRBJ2-5; D remains unclear. The germline V gene encodes CDR1 SGHDT and CDR2 YYEEEE. V was trimmed by 0 bases and J by 7 bases, leaving 7 bases between them. This CDR3 comprises 12 residues. The CDR3 coding sequence is TGTGCCAGCAGCTTGGAGAGAGCGACCCAGTACTTC. Its protein is CASSLERATQYF.

This clonotype was counted between two and nine times. This chain connects TRBV2 to TRBJ2-4; possibly TRBD1 for D (5 bases). The CDR3 is made up of 15 amino acids. Trimming took 5 bases from V and 5 from J, leaving 16 bases between them. Germline V gene sequence: CDR1 SNHLY, CDR2 FYNNEI. The CDR3 loop is CASSTRQGMQNIQYF. In DNA form, the CDR3 reads TGTGCCAGCAGTACCCGGCAGGGTATGCAAAACATTCAGTACTTC.

At least ten counts were recorded for this clonotype. V usage is TRBV28 and J usage is TRBJ1-2; a weak D match, TRBD1 (6 bases). This CDR3 is built from 13 residues. V was clipped by 6 bases and J by 8 bases, with 16 bases between them. Germline V gene data show CDR1 as MDHEN and CDR2 as SYDVKM. CDR3 in amino acids: CASSGGGLRGYTF. In DNA form, the CDR3 reads TGTGCCAGCAGCGGGGGCGGCCTGAGGGGCTACACCTTC.

The CDR3 DNA sequence: TGTGCCAGCAGCATAGCGAACCTCTACGAGCAGTACTTC. Its translation is CASSIANLYEQYF. The rearrangement links TRBV6-1 to TRBJ2-7, with D tentatively TRBD2 (5 bases). The CDR3 extends over 13 amino acids. CDR1 MNHNS and CDR2 SASEGT come from the germline V gene. The V gene lost 6 bases and the J gene lost 3 bases, with 12 bases spanning the gap.

V usage is TRBV20-1 and J usage is TRBJ2-3; D ambiguous. Germline CDR1 reads DFQATT; CDR2 reads SNEGSKA (reference sequence). The CDR3 is 15 amino acids. V lost 0 bases and J lost 0, with 10 bases in between. In DNA, the CDR3 is TGCAGTGCTAGAGATTGGTCTGCTAGCACAGATACGCAGTATTTT. It yields the protein CSARDWSASTDTQYF.

This clonotype was picked up a small number of times. This chain links TRBV15 with TRBJ2-7; D is unclear. The germline V and J ends were trimmed by 0 bases and 2 bases, with 11 bases remaining between them. Germline V gene sequence: CDR1 LNHNV, CDR2 YYDKDF (reference sequence). The CDR3 loop spans 15 amino acids. The CDR3 nucleotides are TGTGCCACCAGCAGAGAGGCCGGAACCCCCTACGAGCAGTACTTC. It specifies CATSREAGTPYEQYF.

This clonotype occurred many times. J is TRBJ1-1 and V is TRBV11-3; D is uncertain. This CDR3 spans 14 amino acids. Trimming took 1 base from V and 5 from J, leaving 11 bases between them. CDR1 SGHNT and CDR2 YENEEA come from the germline V gene. The CDR3 DNA reads TGTGCCAGCAGCTTAGCTCGAACCTGGACTGAAGCTTTCTTT. Translated, it gives CASSLARTWTEAFF.

This clonotype occurred many times. V usage is TRBV3-1 and J usage is TRBJ2-2, with TRBD2 as a possible D gene (6 bases). The V and J ends lost 3 bases and 0 bases respectively, with 11 bases between them. This CDR3 contains 16 residues. In germline, CDR1 is LGHDT, CDR2 YNNKEL (reference sequence). CDR3 DNA: TGTGCCAGCAGCCATCTAGCGTCCGCGAACACCGGGGAGCTGTTTTTT. Translated, it gives CASSHLASANTGELFF.